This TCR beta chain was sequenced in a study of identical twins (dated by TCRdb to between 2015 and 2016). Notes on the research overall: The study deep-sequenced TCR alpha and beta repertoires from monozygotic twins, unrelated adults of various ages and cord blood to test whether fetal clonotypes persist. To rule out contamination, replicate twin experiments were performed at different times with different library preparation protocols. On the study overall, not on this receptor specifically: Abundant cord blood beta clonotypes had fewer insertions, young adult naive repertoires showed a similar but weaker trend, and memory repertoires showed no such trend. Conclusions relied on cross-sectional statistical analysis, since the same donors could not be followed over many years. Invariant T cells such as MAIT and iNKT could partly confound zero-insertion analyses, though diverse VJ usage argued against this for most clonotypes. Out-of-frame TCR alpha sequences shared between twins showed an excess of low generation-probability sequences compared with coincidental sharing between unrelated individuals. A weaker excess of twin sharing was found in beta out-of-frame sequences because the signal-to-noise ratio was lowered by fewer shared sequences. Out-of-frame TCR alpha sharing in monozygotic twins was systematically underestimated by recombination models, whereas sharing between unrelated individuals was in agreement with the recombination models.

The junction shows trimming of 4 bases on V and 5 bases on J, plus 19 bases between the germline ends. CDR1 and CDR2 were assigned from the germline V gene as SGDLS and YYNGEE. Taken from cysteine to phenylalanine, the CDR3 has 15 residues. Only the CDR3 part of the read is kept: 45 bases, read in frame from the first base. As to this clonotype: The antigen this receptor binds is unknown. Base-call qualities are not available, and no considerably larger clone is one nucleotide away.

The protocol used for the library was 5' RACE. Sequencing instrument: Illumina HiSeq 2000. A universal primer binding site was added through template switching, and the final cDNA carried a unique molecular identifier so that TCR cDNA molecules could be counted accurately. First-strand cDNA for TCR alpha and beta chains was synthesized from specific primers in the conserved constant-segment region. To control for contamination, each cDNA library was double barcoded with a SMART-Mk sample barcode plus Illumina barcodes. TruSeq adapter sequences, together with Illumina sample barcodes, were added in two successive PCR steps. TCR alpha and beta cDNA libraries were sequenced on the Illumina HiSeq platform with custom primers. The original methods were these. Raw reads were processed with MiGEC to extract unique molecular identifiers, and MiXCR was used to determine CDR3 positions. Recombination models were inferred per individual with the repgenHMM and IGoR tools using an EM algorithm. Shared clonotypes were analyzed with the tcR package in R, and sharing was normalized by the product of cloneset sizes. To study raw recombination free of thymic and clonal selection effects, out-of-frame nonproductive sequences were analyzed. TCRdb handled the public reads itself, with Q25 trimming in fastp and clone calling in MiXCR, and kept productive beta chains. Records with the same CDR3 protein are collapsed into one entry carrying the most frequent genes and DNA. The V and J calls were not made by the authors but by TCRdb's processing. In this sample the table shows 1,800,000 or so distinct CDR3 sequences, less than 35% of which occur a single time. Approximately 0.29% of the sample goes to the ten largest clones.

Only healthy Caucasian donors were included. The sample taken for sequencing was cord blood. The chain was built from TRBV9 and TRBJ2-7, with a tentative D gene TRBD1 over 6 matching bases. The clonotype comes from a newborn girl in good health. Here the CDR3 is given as CASSPQTGLGHEQYF. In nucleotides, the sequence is TGTGCCAGCAGCCCGCAGACAGGATTGGGACACGAGCAGTACTTC.